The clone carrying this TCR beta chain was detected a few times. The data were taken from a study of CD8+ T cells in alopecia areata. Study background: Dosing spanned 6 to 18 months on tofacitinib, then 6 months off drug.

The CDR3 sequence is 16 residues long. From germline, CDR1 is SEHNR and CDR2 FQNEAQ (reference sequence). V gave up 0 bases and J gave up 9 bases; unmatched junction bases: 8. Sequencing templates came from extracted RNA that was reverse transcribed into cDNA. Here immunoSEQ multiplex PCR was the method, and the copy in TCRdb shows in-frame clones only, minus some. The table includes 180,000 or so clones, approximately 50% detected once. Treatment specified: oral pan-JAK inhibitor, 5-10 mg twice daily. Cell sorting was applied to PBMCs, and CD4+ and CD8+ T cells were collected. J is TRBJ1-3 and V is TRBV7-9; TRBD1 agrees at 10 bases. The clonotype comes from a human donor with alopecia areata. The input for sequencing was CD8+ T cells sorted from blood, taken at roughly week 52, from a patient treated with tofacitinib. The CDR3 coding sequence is TGTGCCAGCAGCTTAGCCGGGACAGGGGATCGGATCACCATATATTTT. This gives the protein CASSLAGTGDRITIYF.